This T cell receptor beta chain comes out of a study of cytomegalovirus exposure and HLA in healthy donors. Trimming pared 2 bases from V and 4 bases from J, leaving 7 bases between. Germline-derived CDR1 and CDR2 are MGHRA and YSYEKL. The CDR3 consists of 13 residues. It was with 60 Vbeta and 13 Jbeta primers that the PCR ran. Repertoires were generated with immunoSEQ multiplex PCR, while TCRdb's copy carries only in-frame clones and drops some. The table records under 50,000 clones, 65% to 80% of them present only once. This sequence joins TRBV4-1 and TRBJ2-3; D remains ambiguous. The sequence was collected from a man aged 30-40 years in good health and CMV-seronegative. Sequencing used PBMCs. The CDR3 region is CASSQPPADTQYF. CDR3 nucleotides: TGCGCCAGCAGCCAACCCCCCGCAGATACGCAGTATTTT.